Listed here is a single T cell receptor beta chain. The data belong to a study of blood T cell repertoires in COVID-19. Participants in the exposed group had met a COVID-19 case in the 2 weeks before joining the study. The table came from immunoSEQ multiplex PCR; TCRdb's copy has only in-frame clones and leaves some out. The data show approximately 270,000 clones, with around 93% seen just once and roughly 2.9% held by the top ten. Trimming took 4 bases from V and 0 from J, leaving 14 bases between them. CDR3 length equals 16 residues. The germline V gene has CDR1 SGDLS and CDR2 YYNGEE. This chain joins TRBV9 and TRBJ2-1, with TRBD2 as a possible D gene (6 bases). This receptor was obtained from a man aged 40-55 years who had been exposed to COVID-19. The specimen sequenced was PBMCs or T cells enriched from blood (not recorded which). CDR3 amino acids: CASSFSGPSSYNEQFF. For the CDR3, the DNA is TGTGCCAGCAGCTTTAGCGGTCCGAGCTCCTACAATGAGCAGTTCTTC.